The TCR beta chain under discussion was sequenced for a study of long-term antiretroviral therapy in people with HIV. As for this clone: Its antigen remains unknown.

Treated in the United States were all of the participants with HIV. In germline, CDR1 is SNHLY, CDR2 FYNNEI. CDR3 length: 10 residues. V was trimmed by 6 bases and J by 10 bases, leaving 7 bases between them. Researchers report immunoSEQ v3.0 was run at survey level. The data were produced by immunoSEQ multiplex PCR, yet TCRdb's version contains in-frame clones alone and is incomplete. This sample has some 25,000 clones, with about 88% found just once. Findings of the study overall: HIV repertoires spanned tighter CDR3 length ranges than controls did. Following ART, diversity rose but still fell short of transplant donor controls.

The TCR originated in a woman in her 30s with HIV. This chain connects TRBV2 to TRBJ2-1; D gene ambiguous. The sequencing used unsorted PBMCs, collected 1.9 years after starting antiretroviral therapy. The CDR3 region is CASRVGEQFF. CDR3 DNA sequence: TGTGCCAGCAGGGTTGGAGAGCAGTTCTTC. Complete variable domain (other parts from reference TRBV2 and TRBJ2-1): EPEVTQTPSHQVTQMGQEVILRCVPISNHLYFYWYRQILGQKVEFLVSFYNNEISEKSEIFDDQFSVERPDGSNFTLKIRSTKLEDSAMYFCASRVGEQFFGPGTRLTVL.